Detailed here is one TCR beta chain. Its recognized antigen is unknown. Qualities for individual bases were not recorded, and no much larger clone is one base off. The TCRbeta CDR3 regions were amplified in a multiplexed two-step PCR with Vbeta-specific forward primers and Jbeta-specific reverse primers. TCRbeta libraries were sequenced on an Illumina instrument through the immunoSEQ service. The paper's data handling went like this. IMGT annotation was used to assign V, D and J genes, and synthetic CDR3 analogues were used to correct the counts for multiplex PCR bias. Repertoire clonality was computed in the immunoSEQ Analyzer as one minus normalized Shannon entropy. Fisher's exact test with Benjamini-Hochberg false discovery rate control was used to define clonal expansion, with two-tailed P<0.01. TCRdb mirrors the immuneACCESS table, restricted to in-frame sequences. Some clones are absent from its copies; in checked studies, under half trace to an unresolved V gene, and the reason for the others is unknown. D and trimming were read from the DNA, whereas the V and J calls and clone size are those reported in that table. This sample comprises approximately 12,000 clones, more than 75% of them detected only once. The ten largest make up around 1% of the sample.

Sorted T cell subsets were CFSE-labeled and co-cultured for 4 to 5 days with allogeneic regulatory or mature dendritic cells at a 1:10 DC:T ratio. FACS was used to sort naive T cells as CD45RA+ cells and memory T cells as CD45RO+ CD4+ or CD8+ cells. The T cells used for TCR sequencing were obtained from two healthy control subjects. The Qiagen DNeasy Blood & Tissue Kit was used to extract genomic DNA. The data were taken from a study of regulatory dendritic cells for organ transplantation (dated by TCRdb to the late 2010s). With regard to the full study: To make regulatory dendritic cells, monocytes were cultured with vitamin D3 on days 0 and 4 and with IL-10 on day 4. On day 6, LPS was added to the DC cultures to test how the DCs responded to a strong maturation-inducing agent. Sorted naive and memory CD4+ and CD8+ T cells had their TCRbeta repertoires sequenced both before and after allostimulation with either regulatory or mature dendritic cells. Study-wide findings and limitations: Only a couple of subjects were sequenced, and the authors noted considerable between-individual heterogeneity in the alloreactive memory CD8+ T cell pool. The repertoires of naive CD4+ and CD8+ T cells were highly diverse, while memory cell repertoires were less diverse, with memory CD8+ cells being the most oligoclonal. Expansion of memory CD8+ clones was induced by allostimulation in both subjects, but more limited expansion appeared to be induced by regulatory dendritic cells than by mature dendritic cells. Among the resting subsets, the most alloreactive TCR clonotypes were found in memory CD8+ T cells.

The CDR3, cysteine through phenylalanine, is 14 amino acids long. The only DNA kept is the CDR3, 42 bases in frame from the first base. The V and J ends are trimmed by 6 bases and 3 bases, leaving 9 bases between them. From a lookup of the germline V gene (reference sequence), CDR1 and CDR2 are LNHDA and SQIVND. The chain couples TRBV19 to TRBJ1-6; tentative D gene TRBD1, with 5 bases matching. The sequenced sample consisted of naive CD8+ T cells from blood cultured with regulatory dendritic cells. Explained via the paper, the cell subset or site label denotes: CD45RA+ naive T cells. The TCR originated in a human donor in good health. The DNA sequence reads TGTGCCAGTAGCTCAGACAGCTATAATTCACCCCTCCACTTT. Translated, this is CASSSDSYNSPLHF.